This is a list of T cell receptor beta chains from one sample in a study of blood T cell repertoires in COVID-19. The table came from immunoSEQ multiplex PCR; TCRdb's copy has only in-frame clones and leaves some out. Of some 31,000 clones in the sample, over 75% were seen once. Sequenced: peripheral blood. The receptor set was obtained from a man aged 65 to 79 with COVID-19, enrolled during active disease. Both conserved end residues are part of each CDR3. A D gene is named only where the DNA matches it firmly. Not all rows give a size; the values are once, few, many and, for expanded clones, a class.

D gene: -
J gene: TRBJ1-3
CDR3 length: 16
V gene: TRBV5-8
clone size: -
CDR3 DNA: TGTGCCAGCATCCTATCCTGGTTATATGGTGGAAACACCATATATTTT
CDR3 protein: CASILSWLYGGNTIYF

D gene: TRBD2
J gene: TRBJ2-5
CDR3 length: 16
V gene: TRBV5-1
clone size: -
CDR3 DNA: TGCGCCAGCAGCCCCCGGACCGCGGGAGTTCAGGAGACCCAGTACTTC
CDR3 protein: CASSPRTAGVQETQYF

D gene: -
J gene: TRBJ2-3
CDR3 length: 13
V gene: TRBV5-4
clone size: -
CDR3 DNA: TGTGCCAGCAGCCGAACCCCGGGAGATACGCAGTATTTT
CDR3 protein: CASSRTPGDTQYF

D gene: -
J gene: TRBJ2-5
CDR3 length: 15
V gene: TRBV19
clone size: -
CDR3 DNA: TGTGCCAGTAGTATTGGGGTCGGGGGTTCGGAGACCCAGTACTTC
CDR3 protein: CASSIGVGGSETQYF

D gene: TRBD1
J gene: TRBJ2-7
CDR3 length: 16
V gene: TRBV3-1/TRBV3-2
clone size: once
CDR3 DNA: TGTGCCAGCAGCGCTCGGGAAGGGACAGGGAAATACGAGCAGTACTTC
CDR3 protein: CASSAREGTGKYEQYF

D gene: -
J gene: TRBJ1-2
CDR3 length: 13
V gene: TRBV24-1
clone size: -
CDR3 DNA: TGTGCCACCAGTGATTCGACAGTTTATGGCTACACCTTC
CDR3 protein: CATSDSTVYGYTF

D gene: TRBD1
J gene: TRBJ1-5
CDR3 length: 16
V gene: TRBV6-1
clone size: -
CDR3 DNA: TGTGCCAGCAGTGAGCTCCCAGCCCAGGGGGGTCAGCCCCAGCATTTT
CDR3 protein: CASSELPAQGGQPQHF

D gene: -
J gene: TRBJ2-1
CDR3 length: 13
V gene: TRBV6-5
clone size: -
CDR3 DNA: TGTGCCAGCAGTTTCCCGGGAACCAATGAGCAGTTCTTC
CDR3 protein: CASSFPGTNEQFF

D gene: -
J gene: TRBJ1-4
CDR3 length: 14
V gene: TRBV5-5
clone size: -
CDR3 DNA: TGTGCCAGCAGCTTGGACGCCTATAATGAAAAACTGTTTTTT
CDR3 protein: CASSLDAYNEKLFF

D gene: TRBD1
J gene: TRBJ1-6
CDR3 length: 17
V gene: TRBV4-2
clone size: -
CDR3 DNA: TGTGCCAGCAGCCAAGGACAGGGAAGCTCCTATAATTCACCCCTCCACTTT
CDR3 protein: CASSQGQGSSYNSPLHF

D gene: TRBD1
J gene: TRBJ2-2
CDR3 length: 13
V gene: TRBV2
clone size: -
CDR3 DNA: TGTGCCGGGACAGGGTCAAACACCGGGGAGCTGTTTTTT
CDR3 protein: CAGTGSNTGELFF

D gene: -
J gene: TRBJ2-7
CDR3 length: 13
V gene: TRBV29-1
clone size: few
CDR3 DNA: TGCAGCGTTGAGGCCAGAGGATCCTACGAGCAGTACTTC
CDR3 protein: CSVEARGSYEQYF

D gene: TRBD1
J gene: TRBJ2-2
CDR3 length: 15
V gene: TRBV28
clone size: -
CDR3 DNA: TGTGCCAGCAGTTGGACAGGATTGAACACCGGGGAGCTGTTTTTT
CDR3 protein: CASSWTGLNTGELFF

D gene: -
J gene: TRBJ1-2
CDR3 length: 16
V gene: TRBV6-2/TRBV6-3
clone size: -
CDR3 DNA: TGTGCCAGCAGTTACTCGACTTTGGCAGGGGCTGATGGCTACACCTTC
CDR3 protein: CASSYSTLAGADGYTF

D gene: -
J gene: TRBJ2-1
CDR3 length: 15
V gene: TRBV4-3
clone size: -
CDR3 DNA: TGCGCCAGCAGCCAAGTTGCTAAATCCTACAATGAGCAGTTCTTC
CDR3 protein: CASSQVAKSYNEQFF

D gene: TRBD1
J gene: TRBJ2-7
CDR3 length: 14
V gene: TRBV6-5
clone size: -
CDR3 DNA: TGTGCCAGCAGTACCCGGACAGGGGTTGACGAGCAGTACTTC
CDR3 protein: CASSTRTGVDEQYF

D gene: -
J gene: TRBJ2-7
CDR3 length: 12
V gene: TRBV19
clone size: few
CDR3 DNA: TGTGCCGGTCGCAGGGTCTCCTACGAGCAGTACTTC
CDR3 protein: CAGRRVSYEQYF